The 10 T cell receptor beta chains below all came from one sample that was sequenced in a study of somatic mutations in cytotoxic T cells in rheumatoid arthritis. Profiling relied on immunoSEQ multiplex PCR, and the TCRdb table lists in-frame clones only, not all of them. The sample has over 3,500 clones, about nine tenths seen once; the top ten hold about 29%. Specimen: CD8+ T cells sorted from blood. The receptors originated from a woman aged 70-85 years with rheumatoid arthritis.

This clone was seen once. This rearrangement joins TRBV6-1 to TRBJ2-3; 7 bases agree with TRBD2. V gave up 2 bases and J gave up 4 bases; unmatched junction bases: 12. Germline assignment: CDR1 MNHNS and CDR2 SASEGT. The CDR3 sequence is 17 residues long. The CDR3 protein is CASSERDYHQVSDTQYF. CDR3 nucleotide sequence: TGTGCCAGCAGTGAACGGGACTACCACCAGGTCTCAGATACGCAGTATTTT.

The J gene is TRBJ1-1, the V gene TRBV13; D is possibly TRBD1 (5 bases). Per germline, CDR1 PRHDT and CDR2 FYEKMQ (reference sequence). This CDR3 has 15 residues. Trimming pared 5 bases from V and 4 bases from J, leaving 17 bases between. This CDR3 is CASSPRDLGPTEAFF. The DNA for the CDR3 is TGTGCCAGCAGCCCGCGGGACCTAGGCCCCACTGAAGCTTTCTTT.

The chain carries TRBV11-2 and TRBJ2-3; maybe TRBD2 (5 bases). CDR1 and CDR2 (germline): SGHAT, FQNNGV. The CDR3 extends over 14 amino acids. Trimming pared 4 bases from V and 4 bases from J, leaving 12 bases between. CDR3 sequence: CASSSSSVSDTQYF. The CDR3 DNA reads TGTGCCAGCAGCTCGAGTAGCGTTTCAGATACGCAGTATTTT.

The V gene is TRBV6-5, the J gene TRBJ2-7; the D gene is possibly TRBD2 (6 bases). The CDR3 is 14 amino acids. V dropped 2 bases and J dropped 2 bases, with 10 bases sitting between them. Per the germline V gene, CDR1 is MNHEY and CDR2 is SVGAGI. CDR3 sequence (DNA): TGTGCCAGCAGTTACGGCGGGGACGCCTACGAGCAGTACTTC. It specifies CASSYGGDAYEQYF.

This clone has just one count. V is TRBV7-9 and J is TRBJ2-7, with 7 bases that match TRBD2. The CDR3 has 18 residues. Germline CDR1 and CDR2: SEHNR and FQNEAQ (reference sequence). Losses at the gene ends were 1 base for V and 3 bases for J; bases not matched to a gene: 15. For the CDR3, the DNA is TGTGCCAGCAGCTTAGGGTCCCCCAGCTCCGGGAGGAACTACGAGCAGTACTTC. Its protein product is CASSLGSPSSGRNYEQYF. Drawing the rest from reference TRBV7-9 and TRBJ2-7, the complete variable domain is DTGVSQNPRHKITKRGQNVTFRCDPISEHNRLYWYRQTLGQGPEFLTYFQNEAQLEKSRLLSDRFSAERPKGSFSTLEIQRTEQGDSAMYLCASSLGSPSSGRNYEQYFGPGTRLTVT.

V gene TRBV11-2 combines with J gene TRBJ2-7, with unresolved D. The CDR3 has 11 amino acids. The germline gives CDR1 SGHAT, CDR2 FQNNGV. Trimming stripped 4 bases from V and 6 bases from J, with 7 bases between. The CDR3 DNA follows: TGTGCCAGCAGCTCCTCCCCCGAGCAGTACTTC. Protein product: CASSSSPEQYF.

The chain is built from TRBV6-6 and TRBJ2-7; D is unclear. Germline lookup yields CDR1 MNHNY and CDR2 SVGAGI (reference sequence). The CDR3 length is 13 residues. Trimming left V 0 bases short and J 4 bases short, with 7 bases between. CDR3 DNA sequence: TGTGCCAGCAGTTACTCTAGGAGATACGAGCAGTACTTC. Translation gives CASSYSRRYEQYF.

This chain joins TRBV4-2 and TRBJ1-1; the D is unclear. The CDR3 extends over 18 amino acids. Per the germline V gene, CDR1 is LGHNA and CDR2 is YNFKEQ. Trimming cost V 1 base and J 3 bases, with 21 bases left between them. This CDR3 reads CASSQVLAAIAEDTEAFF. CDR3 DNA: TGTGCCAGCAGCCAAGTTTTGGCCGCTATTGCGGAGGACACTGAAGCTTTCTTT.

This clone was observed a few times. This sequence joins TRBV19 and TRBJ2-7, with D maybe TRBD1 (5 bases). Germline assignment: CDR1 LNHDA and CDR2 SQIVND (reference sequence). With 8 bases removed from V and 0 bases from J, the gap between germline ends came to 17 bases. The CDR3 extends over 15 amino acids. CDR3 bases: TGTGCCAGTGCCGTGTCGACAGCACCCTCCTACGAGCAGTACTTC. This gives the protein CASAVSTAPSYEQYF.

V and J are TRBV9 and TRBJ2-2, with a weak D call TRBD2 (5 bases). V was pared by 2 bases and J by 3 bases, with 5 bases between. Germline V gene lookup returns CDR1 SGDLS and CDR2 YYNGEE. The CDR3 has 13 residues. The DNA of the CDR3 is TGTGCCAGCAGCGTGGGAGACACCGGGGAGCTGTTTTTT. It specifies CASSVGDTGELFF.